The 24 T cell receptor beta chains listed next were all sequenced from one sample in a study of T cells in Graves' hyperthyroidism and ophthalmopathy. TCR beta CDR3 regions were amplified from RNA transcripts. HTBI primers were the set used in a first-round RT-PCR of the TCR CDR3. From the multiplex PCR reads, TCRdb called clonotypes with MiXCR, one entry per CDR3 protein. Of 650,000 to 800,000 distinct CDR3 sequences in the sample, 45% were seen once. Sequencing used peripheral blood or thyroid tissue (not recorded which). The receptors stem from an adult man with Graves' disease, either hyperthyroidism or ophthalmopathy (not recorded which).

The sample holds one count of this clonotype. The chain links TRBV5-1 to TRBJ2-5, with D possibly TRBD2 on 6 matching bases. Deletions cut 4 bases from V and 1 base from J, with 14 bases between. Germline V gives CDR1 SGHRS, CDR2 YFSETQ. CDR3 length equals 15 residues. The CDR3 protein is CASSVGLIPQETQYF. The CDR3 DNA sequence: TGCGCCAGCAGCGTAGGACTAATCCCCCAAGAGACCCAGTACTTC.

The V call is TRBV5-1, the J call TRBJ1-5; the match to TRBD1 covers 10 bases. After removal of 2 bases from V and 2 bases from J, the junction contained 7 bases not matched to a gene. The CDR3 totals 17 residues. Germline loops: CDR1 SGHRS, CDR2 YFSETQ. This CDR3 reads CASSFDRGRGGNQPQHF. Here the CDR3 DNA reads TGCGCCAGCAGCTTCGACAGGGGGCGCGGTGGCAATCAGCCCCAGCATTTT.

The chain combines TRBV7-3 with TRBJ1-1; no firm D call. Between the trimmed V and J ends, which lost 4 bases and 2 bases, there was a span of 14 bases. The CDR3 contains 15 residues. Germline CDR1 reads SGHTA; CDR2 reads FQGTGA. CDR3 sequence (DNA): TGTGCCAGCAGCTACCGGACCTCTGGAAACACTGAAGCTTTCTTT. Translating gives CASSYRTSGNTEAFF. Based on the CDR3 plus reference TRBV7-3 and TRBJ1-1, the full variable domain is GAGVSQTPSNKVTEKGKYVELRCDPISGHTALYWYRQSLGQGPEFLIYFQGTGAADDSGLPNDRFFAVRPEGSVSTLKIQRTERGDSAVYLCASSYRTSGNTEAFFGQGTRLTVV.

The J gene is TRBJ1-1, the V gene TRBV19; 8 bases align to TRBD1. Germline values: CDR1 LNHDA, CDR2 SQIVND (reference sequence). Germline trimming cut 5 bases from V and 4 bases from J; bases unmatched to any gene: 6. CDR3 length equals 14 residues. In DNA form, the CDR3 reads TGTGCCAGTAGTTTCGGACAGGGAAGCACTGAAGCTTTCTTT. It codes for CASSFGQGSTEAFF.

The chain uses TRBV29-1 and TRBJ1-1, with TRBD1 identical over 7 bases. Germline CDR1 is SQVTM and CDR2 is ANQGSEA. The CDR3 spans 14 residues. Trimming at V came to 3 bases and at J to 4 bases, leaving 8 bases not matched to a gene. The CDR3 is CSVETSDRATEAFF. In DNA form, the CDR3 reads TGCAGCGTTGAGACCTCCGACAGGGCCACTGAAGCTTTCTTT.

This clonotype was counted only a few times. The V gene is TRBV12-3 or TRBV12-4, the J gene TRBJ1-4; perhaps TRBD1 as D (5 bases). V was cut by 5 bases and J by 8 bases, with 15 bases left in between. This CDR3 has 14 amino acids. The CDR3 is CASSDEQGGEKLFF. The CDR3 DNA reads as TGTGCCAGCAGTGATGAGCAGGGAGGCGAAAAACTGTTTTTT.

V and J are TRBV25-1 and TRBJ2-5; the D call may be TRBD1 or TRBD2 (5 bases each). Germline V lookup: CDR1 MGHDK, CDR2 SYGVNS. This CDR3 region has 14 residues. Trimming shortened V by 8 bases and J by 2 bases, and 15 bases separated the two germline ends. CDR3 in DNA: TGTGCCAGCGTACCGGGACGGACACAAGAGACCCAGTACTTC. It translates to CASVPGRTQETQYF.

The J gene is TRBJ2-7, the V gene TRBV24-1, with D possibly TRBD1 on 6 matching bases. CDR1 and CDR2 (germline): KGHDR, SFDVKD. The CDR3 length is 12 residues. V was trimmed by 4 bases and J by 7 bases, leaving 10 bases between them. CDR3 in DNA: TGTGCCACCAGTGAACAGGGTGTAGAGCAGTACTTC. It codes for CATSEQGVEQYF.

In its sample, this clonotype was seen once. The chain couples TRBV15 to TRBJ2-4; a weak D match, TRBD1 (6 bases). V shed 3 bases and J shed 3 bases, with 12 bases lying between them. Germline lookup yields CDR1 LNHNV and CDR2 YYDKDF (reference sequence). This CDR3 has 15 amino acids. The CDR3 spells CATSSGQFGKNIQYF. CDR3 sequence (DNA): TGTGCCACCAGCAGTGGACAGTTTGGCAAAAACATTCAGTACTTC.

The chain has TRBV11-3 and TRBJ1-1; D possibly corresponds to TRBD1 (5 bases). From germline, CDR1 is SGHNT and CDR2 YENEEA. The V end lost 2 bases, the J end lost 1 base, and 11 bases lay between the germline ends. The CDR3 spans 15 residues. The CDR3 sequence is CASSLSPGKNTEAFF. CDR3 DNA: TGTGCCAGCAGCTTATCCCCAGGGAAGAACACTGAAGCTTTCTTT.

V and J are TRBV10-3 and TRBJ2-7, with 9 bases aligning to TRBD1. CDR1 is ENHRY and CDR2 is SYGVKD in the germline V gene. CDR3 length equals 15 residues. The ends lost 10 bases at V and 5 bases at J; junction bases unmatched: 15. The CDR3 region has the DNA TGTGCCAGCAGCCTAACAGGGGGCCTCACCCACGAGCAGTACTTC. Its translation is CASSLTGGLTHEQYF.

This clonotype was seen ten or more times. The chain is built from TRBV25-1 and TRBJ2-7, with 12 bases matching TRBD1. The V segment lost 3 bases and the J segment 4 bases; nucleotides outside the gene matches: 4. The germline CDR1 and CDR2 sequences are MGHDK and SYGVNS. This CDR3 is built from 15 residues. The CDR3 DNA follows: TGTGCCAGCAGTGACCCGGGACAGGGGGCTTACGAGCAGTACTTC. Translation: CASSDPGQGAYEQYF.

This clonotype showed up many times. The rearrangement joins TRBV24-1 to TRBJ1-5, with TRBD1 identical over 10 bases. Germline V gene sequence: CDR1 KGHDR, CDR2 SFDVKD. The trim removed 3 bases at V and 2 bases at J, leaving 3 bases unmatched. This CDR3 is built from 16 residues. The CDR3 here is CATSDKGQGGNQPQHF. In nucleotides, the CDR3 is TGTGCCACCAGTGATAAAGGACAGGGGGGCAATCAGCCCCAGCATTTT.

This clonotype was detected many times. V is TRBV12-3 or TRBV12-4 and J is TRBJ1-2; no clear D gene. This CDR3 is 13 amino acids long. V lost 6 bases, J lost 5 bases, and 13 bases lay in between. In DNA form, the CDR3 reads TGTGCCAGCAGCGTACTACGACAATATGGCTACACCTTC. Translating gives CASSVLRQYGYTF.

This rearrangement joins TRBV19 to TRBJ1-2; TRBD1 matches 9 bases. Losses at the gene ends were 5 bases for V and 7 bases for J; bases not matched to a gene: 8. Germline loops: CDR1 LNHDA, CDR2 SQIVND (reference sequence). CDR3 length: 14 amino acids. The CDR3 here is CASSYRDRVGGYTF. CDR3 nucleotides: TGTGCCAGTAGTTACCGGGACAGGGTCGGTGGCTACACCTTC.

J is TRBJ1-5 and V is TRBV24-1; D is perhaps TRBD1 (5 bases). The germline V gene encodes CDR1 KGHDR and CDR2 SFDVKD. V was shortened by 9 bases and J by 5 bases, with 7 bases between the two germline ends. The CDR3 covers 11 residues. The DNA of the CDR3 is TGTGCCACCGGGGGAGATCAGCCCCAGCATTTT. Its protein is CATGGDQPQHF.

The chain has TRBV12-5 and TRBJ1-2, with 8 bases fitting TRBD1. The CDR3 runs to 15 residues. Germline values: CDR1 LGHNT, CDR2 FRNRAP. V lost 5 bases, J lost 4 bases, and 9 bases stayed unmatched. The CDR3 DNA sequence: TGTGCTAGTGGTCCCGAGGGACAGGCGCCCTATGGCTACACCTTC. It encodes CASGPEGQAPYGYTF.

In nucleotides, the CDR3 is TGCAGCCTGGGGGGGCGCGGGGCCAACGTCCTGACTTTC. Protein sequence: CSLGGRGANVLTF. This chain connects TRBV29-1 to TRBJ2-6; D possibly corresponds to TRBD2 (7 bases). The V and J ends lost 8 bases and 4 bases respectively, with 12 bases between them. The V gene's germline CDR1 is SQVTM and CDR2 ANQGSEA. This CDR3 region has 13 residues.

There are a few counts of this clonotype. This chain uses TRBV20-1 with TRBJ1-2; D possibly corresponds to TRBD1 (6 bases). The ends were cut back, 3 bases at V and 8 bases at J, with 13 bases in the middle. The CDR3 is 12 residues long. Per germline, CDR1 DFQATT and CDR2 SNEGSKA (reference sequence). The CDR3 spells CSASKPQGGYTF. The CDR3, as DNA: TGCAGTGCTAGCAAACCGCAGGGGGGCTACACCTTC.

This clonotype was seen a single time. CDR3 sequence: CASSGDDRGGTEAFF. DNA for the CDR3: TGTGCCAGCAGTGGAGATGACAGGGGTGGGACTGAAGCTTTCTTT. The gene calls are TRBV12-3 or TRBV12-4 and TRBJ1-1; 8 bases are shared with TRBD1. V lost 5 bases and J lost 5; bases outside the gene matches: 10. This CDR3 comprises 15 residues.

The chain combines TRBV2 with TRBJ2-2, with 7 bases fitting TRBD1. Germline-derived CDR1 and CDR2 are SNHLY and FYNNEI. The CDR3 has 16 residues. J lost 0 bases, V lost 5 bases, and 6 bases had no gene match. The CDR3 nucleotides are TGTGCCAGCAGTTTTCCACAGGGGCCGAACACCGGGGAGCTGTTTTTT. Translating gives CASSFPQGPNTGELFF.

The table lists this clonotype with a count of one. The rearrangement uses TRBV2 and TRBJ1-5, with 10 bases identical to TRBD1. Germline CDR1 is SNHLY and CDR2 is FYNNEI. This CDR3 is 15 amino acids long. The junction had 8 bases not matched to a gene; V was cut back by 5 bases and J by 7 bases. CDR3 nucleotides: TGTGCCAGCAGTACCAGGACAGGGGGGGAGCAGCCCCAGCATTTT. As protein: CASSTRTGGEQPQHF.

The CDR3 reads CASSHWTGANTGELFF. The CDR3 region has the DNA TGTGCCAGCAGCCATTGGACAGGGGCGAACACCGGGGAGCTGTTTTTT. The chain has TRBV4-2 and TRBJ2-2; 9 nucleotides match TRBD1. The V segment lost 3 bases and the J segment 0 bases; nucleotides outside the gene matches: 2. This CDR3 spans 16 amino acids. Per the germline V gene, CDR1 is LGHNA and CDR2 is YNFKEQ.

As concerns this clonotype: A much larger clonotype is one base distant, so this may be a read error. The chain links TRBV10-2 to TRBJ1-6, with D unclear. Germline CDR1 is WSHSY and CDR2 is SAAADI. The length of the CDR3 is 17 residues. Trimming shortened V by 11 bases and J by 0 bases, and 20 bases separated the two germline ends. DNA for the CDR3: TGCGCCGGCACCCCGTCAGGCAGAAGCTCCTATAATTCACCCCTCCACTTT. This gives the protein CAGTPSGRSSYNSPLHF.